This T cell receptor beta chain is from a study of post-analysis software for immune sequencing data. Findings and caveats of the study: Controls had lower frequencies than patients of about five TRBV segments, which included TRBV5-6, TRBV5-1 and TRBV20-1. By F measure, samples from a shared preparation batch strongly co-clustered.

This clonotype was picked up a small number of times. What it binds is unknown. The CDR3 is 18 amino acids. CDR1 LGHDT and CDR2 YNNKEL come from the germline V gene (reference sequence). cDNA libraries of TCR beta carried unique molecular identifiers. Roughly 0.5 million cDNA molecules were obtained from roughly 0.93 to 9.6 million T cells. TCRdb independently ran MiXCR on the PCR reads; one entry per CDR3 protein. The profile shows approximately 360,000 distinct CDR3 sequences, about a third of them singletons. The rearrangement joins TRBV3-1 to TRBJ2-1; 12 bases line up with TRBD2. The closer fit of TRBJ2-7 to the DNA end suggests the J call may be wrong. Sequencing was carried out using blood. The receptor was derived from a girl aged 5-17 years with multiple sclerosis. The CDR3 region is CASSQLAGGLPSYNEQYF. The CDR3 DNA reads as TGTGCCAGCAGCCAACTAGCGGGGGGGCTTCCCTCCTACAATGAGCAGTACTTC.